Presented here are 3 T cell receptor beta chains from one specimen sequenced in a study of shared clonotypes between healthy human individuals. Measured with immunoSEQ multiplex PCR; TCRdb has only the in-frame clones, and not every one. Found here are 530,000 or so clones, about 79% of them singletons; the top ten hold approximately 13%. Sequenced: PBMCs. These receptors were collected from a woman aged 40 to 50 in good health. Some clones in this sample may be carry-over from other donors' samples.

The chain employs TRBV29-1 and TRBJ2-5; 8 nucleotides align to TRBD2. With 5 bases clipped from V and 2 bases from J, the junction kept 10 bases outside the gene matches. Looked up from germline, CDR1 is SQVTM and CDR2 is ANQGSEA. The CDR3 has 15 residues. The CDR3, as DNA: TGCAGCGTTCGCGGGAGGCGCCTGAATCAAGAGACCCAGTACTTC. Protein product: CSVRGRRLNQETQYF.

The chain couples TRBV13 to TRBJ1-2; D might be TRBD1 (5 bases). Trimming cost V 0 bases and J 2 bases, with 7 bases left between them. Germline V CDR1 and CDR2: PRHDT, FYEKMQ (reference sequence). CDR3 length equals 14 residues. CDR3 nucleotides: TGTGCCAGCAGCTTAGGCAGGGAGAACTATGGCTACACCTTC. As protein: CASSLGRENYGYTF.

This clone appeared a single time. The genes are TRBV2 and TRBJ2-7, with unresolved D. The CDR3 sequence is 12 residues long. Deletions cut 3 bases from V and 4 bases from J, with 7 bases between. Germline assignment: CDR1 SNHLY and CDR2 FYNNEI. The CDR3 region has the DNA TGTGCCAGCAGTGACAACGCATACGAGCAGTACTTC. Protein product: CASSDNAYEQYF.